Listed here are 14 T cell receptor beta chains from one sample, sequenced in a study of T cell repertoires in cytomegalovirus infection. In TCRdb, the reads were re-called with MiXCR into one record per CDR3 protein. The repertoire has fewer than 550,000 distinct CDR3 sequences, 15% to 20% of them found once; the top ten carry under 30%. Sequencing used CD8+ T cells from PBMCs. The receptors originated from a human donor in good health (CMV status not recorded). Some clones in this sample may be carry-over from other donors' samples.

In its sample, this clonotype was seen many times. The chain links TRBV6-8 to TRBJ1-5; 8 nucleotides match TRBD1. Losses at the gene ends were 7 bases for V and 7 bases for J; bases not matched to a gene: 15. Germline V gene data show CDR1 as MNHGY and CDR2 as SAAAGT. This CDR3 spans 16 amino acids. Written as DNA, the CDR3 is TGTGCCAGCAAGGGGAGCGTACAGACAGGGGTCCAGCCCCAGCATTTT. Residues: CASKGSVQTGVQPQHF.

Details on this clonotype: One base away lies a much larger clone, so this may be a sequencing read error. The chain recombines TRBV29-1 with TRBJ2-1; D may be TRBD1 or TRBD2 (6 bases each). Germline V lookup: CDR1 SQVTM, CDR2 ANQGSEA. The CDR3 is 15 amino acids. The CDR3 loop reads CSVGGLEGHRNVQFF. The CDR3 DNA reads as TGCAGCGTCGGGGGCCTAGAGGGGCATCGCAATGTGCAGTTCTTC.

This clonotype was counted at least ten times. V gene TRBV11-2 combines with J gene TRBJ2-1; D could derive from TRBD1 or TRBD2 (5 bases each). V lost 1 base, J lost 7 bases, and 11 bases lay in between. The germline V gene encodes CDR1 SGHAT and CDR2 FQNNGV. The CDR3 covers 14 residues. CDR3 amino acids: CASSLVRGGNEQFF. For the CDR3, the DNA is TGTGCCAGCAGCTTAGTCCGGGGCGGGAATGAGCAGTTCTTC.

This clonotype was detected ten times or more. The gene calls are TRBV12-3 or TRBV12-4 and TRBJ2-1, with 8 bases aligning to TRBD2. Germline trimming cut 6 bases from V and 14 bases from J; bases unmatched to any gene: 12. This CDR3 contains 13 residues. In nucleotides, the CDR3 is TGTGCCAGCAGGGATACCGGGACTAGTTTTGAGTTCTTC. It yields the protein CASRDTGTSFEFF.

This clonotype was counted at least ten times. V and J are TRBV7-9 and TRBJ2-3; D is unclear. This CDR3 is built from 18 residues. Trimming took 4 bases from V and 0 from J, leaving 20 bases between them. In germline, CDR1 is SEHNR, CDR2 FQNEAQ (reference sequence). The CDR3 DNA is TGTGCCAGCAGCTCGAGACCGGTTCCTACCGAAAGCACAGATACGCAGTATTTT. The encoded protein is CASSSRPVPTESTDTQYF.

This clonotype was seen more than once but under ten times. This CDR3 reads CASSSHSDTQYF. Here the CDR3 DNA reads TGTGCCAGCAGTTCTCATTCGGATACGCAGTATTTT. The chain joins TRBV12-3 or TRBV12-4 to TRBJ2-3; D not certain. The CDR3 has 12 amino acids. The V gene lost 4 bases and the J gene lost 6 bases, with 8 bases spanning the gap.

The chain couples TRBV6-2 or TRBV6-3 to TRBJ1-1, with D perhaps matching TRBD1 (5 bases). Trimming removed 6 bases from V and 3 bases from J, with 20 bases in between. The CDR3 is 16 amino acids. Per germline, CDR1 MNHEY and CDR2 SVGEGT. The CDR3 is CASSQGYYGGDTEAFF. CDR3 coding DNA: TGTGCCAGCAGCCAGGGATATTATGGTGGGGACACTGAAGCTTTCTTT.

This clonotype turned up a few times. V gene TRBV6-4 combines with J gene TRBJ1-6; 7 bases map to TRBD1. This CDR3 spans 15 amino acids. The ends lost 4 bases at V and 15 bases at J; junction bases unmatched: 15. Germline V CDR1 and CDR2: MRHNA, SNTAGT. In DNA, the CDR3 is TGTGCCAGCAGTGTGGACAGGTCTACTGCTACTCACCTCCACTTT. It encodes CASSVDRSTATHLHF.

The sample holds many counts of this clonotype. The rearrangement joins TRBV3-1 to TRBJ2-3, with D unclear. The ends were cut back, 4 bases at V and 1 base at J, with 6 bases in the middle. The germline V gene has CDR1 LGHDT and CDR2 YNNKEL (reference sequence). This CDR3 is built from 13 residues. The CDR3 here is CASSPRRTDTQYF. In DNA form, the CDR3 reads TGTGCCAGCAGCCCTCGCCGCACAGATACGCAGTATTTT.

This clonotype came up a few times. The J gene is TRBJ1-2, the V gene TRBV5-6; the match to TRBD1 covers 8 bases. Germline loops: CDR1 SGHDT, CDR2 YYEEEE. V shed 4 bases, J shed 12 bases, and the junction held 8 bases outside the gene matches. The CDR3 is made up of 12 amino acids. The DNA of the CDR3 is TGTGCCAGCAGCGTCATGACAGGGGCTCACACCTTC. Translation gives CASSVMTGAHTF. Using reference TRBV5-6 and TRBJ1-2 for the parts outside the CDR3, the full variable domain is DAGVTQSPTHLIKTRGQQVTLRCSPKSGHDTVSWYQQALGQGPQFIFQYYEEEERQRGNFPDRFSGHQFPNYSSELNVNALLLGDSALYLCASSVMTGAHTFGSGTRLTVV.

V usage is TRBV27 and J usage is TRBJ2-1, with 9 bases aligning to TRBD1. The CDR3 contains 15 residues. CDR1 is MNHEY and CDR2 is SMNVEV in the germline V gene (reference sequence). Trimming cost V 8 bases and J 4 bases; bases outside gene matches: 9. The CDR3 spells CASARRDRDYNEQFF. The CDR3 DNA is TGTGCCAGCGCCAGGCGGGACAGGGATTACAATGAGCAGTTCTTC.

This clonotype was detected a few times. The gene calls are TRBV5-1 and TRBJ2-2, with a tentative D call TRBD2 (6 bases). The V and J ends lost 4 bases and 6 bases respectively, with 13 bases between them. There are 14 residues in the CDR3. Germline CDR1 is SGHRS and CDR2 is YFSETQ. The CDR3 DNA sequence: TGCGCCAGCAGCCCCGGGAGCTACGCCGGGGAGCTGTTTTTT. Amino acid sequence: CASSPGSYAGELFF.

This clonotype showed up many times. V and J are TRBV2 and TRBJ2-1; the D call may be TRBD1 or TRBD2 (6 bases each). Germline V CDR1 and CDR2: SNHLY, FYNNEI. V gave up 7 bases and J gave up 7 bases, with 11 bases separating them. CDR3 length: 12 amino acids. The CDR3 nucleotides read TGTGCCAGCATAGGGGGGCAGAATGAGCAGTTCTTC. As protein: CASIGGQNEQFF.

This clonotype appeared a few times. This chain uses TRBV9 with TRBJ2-1; a weak D match, TRBD2 (6 bases). The length of the CDR3 is 15 residues. The V gene lost 0 bases and the J gene lost 0 bases, with 7 bases spanning the gap. Germline V gene sequence: CDR1 SGDLS, CDR2 YYNGEE. The CDR3: CASSVGAGSYNEQFF. Written as DNA, the CDR3 is TGTGCCAGCAGCGTAGGAGCGGGCTCCTACAATGAGCAGTTCTTC.